This T cell receptor beta chain was profiled in a study of beta chain features in type 1 diabetes. General study points: TCRB CDR3s from Type 1 diabetes patients were moderately but significantly shorter in all four CD4+ subsets.

This clone has just a few counts. What it binds is not known. At the DNA level, this CDR3 is encoded by other sequences in the same sample as well. Germline V gives CDR1 KGHSH, CDR2 LQKENI. This CDR3 is 15 amino acids long. The junction had 5 bases not matched to a gene; V was cut back by 5 bases and J by 2 bases. Reverse transcribing all isolated RNA meant expressed TCRB transcripts were sequenced. Data came from immunoSEQ multiplex PCR; TCRdb stores just in-frame clones and leaves some out. The table includes under 550,000 clones, more than 9.5% detected once. This receptor was obtained from a woman between 18 and 30 years old in good health. The rearrangement uses TRBV18 and TRBJ2-7; 11 bases match TRBD2. Sequenced: naive CD4+ T cells from blood. In DNA form, the CDR3 reads TGTGCCAGCTCAGCCGGGACTAGCGGACCCTACGAGCAGTACTTC. Protein: CASSAGTSGPYEQYF.